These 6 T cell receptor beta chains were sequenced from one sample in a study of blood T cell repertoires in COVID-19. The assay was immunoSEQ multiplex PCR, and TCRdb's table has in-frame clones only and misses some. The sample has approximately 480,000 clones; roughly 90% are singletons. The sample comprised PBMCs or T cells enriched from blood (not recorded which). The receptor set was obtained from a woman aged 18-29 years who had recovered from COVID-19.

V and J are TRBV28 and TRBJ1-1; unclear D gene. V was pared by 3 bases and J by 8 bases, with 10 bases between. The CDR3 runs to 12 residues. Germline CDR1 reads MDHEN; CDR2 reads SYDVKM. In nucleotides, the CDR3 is TGTGCCAGCAGTTTGGAGGGAAGAGAAGCTTTCTTT. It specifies CASSLEGREAFF.

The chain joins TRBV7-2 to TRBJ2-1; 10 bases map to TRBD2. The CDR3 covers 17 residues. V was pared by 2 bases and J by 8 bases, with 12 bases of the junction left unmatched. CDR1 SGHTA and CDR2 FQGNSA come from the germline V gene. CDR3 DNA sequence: TGTGCCAGCAGCTTAATGGGCCTTCAGCGGGGGGGCTATGAGCAGTTCTTC. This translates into CASSLMGLQRGGYEQFF.

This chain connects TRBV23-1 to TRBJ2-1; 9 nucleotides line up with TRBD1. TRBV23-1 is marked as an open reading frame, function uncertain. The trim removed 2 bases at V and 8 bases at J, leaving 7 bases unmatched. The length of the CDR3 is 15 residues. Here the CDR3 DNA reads TGCGCCAGCAGTCAAGGGACAGGGAATCGGGATGAGCAGTTCTTC. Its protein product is CASSQGTGNRDEQFF.

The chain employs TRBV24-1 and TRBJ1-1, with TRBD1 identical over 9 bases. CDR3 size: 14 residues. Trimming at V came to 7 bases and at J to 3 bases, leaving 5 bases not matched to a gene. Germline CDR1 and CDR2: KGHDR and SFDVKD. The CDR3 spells CATRETGGHTEAFF. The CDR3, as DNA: TGTGCCACCAGAGAGACAGGGGGGCACACTGAAGCTTTCTTT.

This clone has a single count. CDR3 residues: CASGGQGNQPQHF. The CDR3 DNA reads as TGTGCCAGCGGAGGACAGGGGAATCAGCCCCAGCATTTT. The chain is built from TRBV25-1 and TRBJ1-5; 9 positions match TRBD1. The CDR3 totals 13 residues. Trimming removed 8 bases from V and 4 bases from J; junction bases left unmatched: 3. Looked up from germline, CDR1 is MGHDK and CDR2 is SYGVNS.

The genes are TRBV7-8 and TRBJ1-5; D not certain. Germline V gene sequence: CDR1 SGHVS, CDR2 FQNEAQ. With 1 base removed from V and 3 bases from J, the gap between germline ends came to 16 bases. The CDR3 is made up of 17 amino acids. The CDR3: CASSLGLGRAANQPQHF. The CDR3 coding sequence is TGTGCCAGCAGCTTAGGGTTAGGGAGGGCTGCCAATCAGCCCCAGCATTTT.